This note documents a single T cell receptor beta chain sequence. What it binds is not known. Profiling relied on immunoSEQ multiplex PCR, and the TCRdb table lists in-frame clones only, not all of them. The table records 100,000 to 120,000 clones, 85% to 90% of them present only once. This record belongs to a study of cytomegalovirus exposure and HLA in healthy donors. The CDR3 is 16 amino acids. V trimming: 5 bases; J trimming: 5 bases; junction bases outside the gene matches: 8. From germline, CDR1 is SEHNR and CDR2 FQNEAQ (reference sequence). Study-wide results and caveats: Clusters of TCRs from the first cohort tended to co-occur in the roughly 120 validation repertoires (as a later analysis found). The majority of TCR sequences were rare, yet some public TCRs appeared in many donors. Overall, about 160 TCR beta chains were annotated as cytomegalovirus-associated. A few CMV-associated chains proved CMV antigen-specific in vitro.

Sequencing used PBMCs. This clonotype was obtained from a woman aged 18-30 years in good health and CMV-seropositive. This rearrangement joins TRBV7-9 to TRBJ2-3; 12 bases line up with TRBD2. For the CDR3, the DNA is TGTGCCAGCAGCCGCGTGTCTAGCGGGAGGGGAGATACGCAGTATTTT. Protein product: CASSRVSSGRGDTQYF.